Each of the 25 T cell receptor beta chains below was sequenced from the same sample in a study of beta chain features in type 1 diabetes. Every isolated RNA sample was fully reverse transcribed, so sequencing captured expressed TCRB transcripts. TCRdb's table, derived via immunoSEQ multiplex PCR, lists solely in-frame clones and lacks some. Of 150,000 to 180,000 clones in the sample, 8.5% to 14% are singletons; the top ten hold around 2%. The specimen was central memory CD4+ T cells from blood. The source is a man younger than 35 in good health.

This clone was observed a handful of times. This chain joins TRBV11-2 and TRBJ2-3, with a possible D match to TRBD2 (5 bases). This CDR3 has 12 amino acids. Germline V lookup: CDR1 SGHAT, CDR2 FQNNGV. V lost 5 bases and J lost 8, with 11 bases in between. The chain's CDR3 is CASSQGRGTQYF. In DNA form, the CDR3 reads TGTGCCAGCAGCCAAGGACGGGGTACGCAGTATTTT.

The DNA for the CDR3 is TGCGCCAGCAGCCCCAGACAGGGATCCTACGAGCAGTACTTC. Protein sequence: CASSPRQGSYEQYF. The V call is TRBV5-1, the J call TRBJ2-7; 7 bases fit TRBD1. Trimming took 4 bases from V and 1 from J; bases not matched to a gene: 5. Germline assignment: CDR1 SGHRS and CDR2 YFSETQ. This CDR3 has 14 residues.

This sequence joins TRBV27 and TRBJ1-1; no definite D call. Germline V lookup: CDR1 MNHEY, CDR2 SMNVEV (reference sequence). Trimming left V 3 bases short and J 0 bases short, with 11 bases between. The CDR3 is 15 residues long. The CDR3 bases are TGTGCCAGCAGTTTGCTGGCAGGTATGAACACTGAAGCTTTCTTT. Amino acid sequence: CASSLLAGMNTEAFF.

This clone was counted between two and nine times. J is TRBJ2-3 and V is TRBV30; weak D call: TRBD1 (6 bases). Germline lookup yields CDR1 GTSNPN and CDR2 SVGIG (reference sequence). The CDR3 loop spans 14 amino acids. V shed 3 bases and J shed 2 bases, with 12 bases lying between them. DNA for the CDR3: TGTGCCTGGAGATCGACAGGACCCACAGATACGCAGTATTTT. Translated, it gives CAWRSTGPTDTQYF.

This chain connects TRBV6-1 to TRBJ2-7; 8 bases line up with TRBD1. After removal of 5 bases from V and 2 bases from J, the junction contained 5 bases not matched to a gene. The CDR3 loop spans 14 amino acids. CDR1 is MNHNS and CDR2 is SASEGT in the germline V gene. The CDR3 DNA sequence: TGTGCCAGCAGTATCCGGGGACAGGCCTACGAGCAGTACTTC. Its translation: CASSIRGQAYEQYF.

This clone was seen a few times. The chain has TRBV29-1 and TRBJ2-5, with 7 nucleotides matching TRBD1. V was pared by 8 bases and J by 0 bases, with 6 bases of the junction left unmatched. The length of the CDR3 is 13 residues. Per the germline V gene, CDR1 is SQVTM and CDR2 is ANQGSEA. The CDR3 nucleotides are TGCAGCTTACGGGACAGCTACCAAGAGACCCAGTACTTC. Translated, it gives CSLRDSYQETQYF.

This rearrangement joins TRBV4-3 to TRBJ1-1; 7 nucleotides match TRBD1. The CDR3 totals 14 residues. From germline, CDR1 is LGHNA and CDR2 YSLEER. Unmatched junction bases numbered 9, after V lost 4 bases and J lost 7 bases. The CDR3 coding sequence is TGCGCCAGCAGCCGCAGTCGACAGGGCCTTGAAGCTTTCTTT. Its protein product is CASSRSRQGLEAFF.

This clone was counted between two and nine times. The chain employs TRBV7-9 and TRBJ2-1; 7 bases line up with TRBD2. Germline V gene data show CDR1 as SEHNR and CDR2 as FQNEAQ (reference sequence). The CDR3 is 14 amino acids. V lost 3 bases, J lost 3 bases, and 2 bases stayed unmatched. The CDR3 coding sequence is TGTGCCAGCAGCTTTTTAGCGGGCTACAATGAGCAGTTCTTC. Protein product: CASSFLAGYNEQFF.

V gene TRBV4-3 combines with J gene TRBJ2-1; 8 bases align to TRBD1. The CDR3 loop spans 20 amino acids. CDR1 is LGHNA and CDR2 is YSLEER in the germline V gene. V was clipped by 0 bases and J by 0 bases; unmatched bases: 13. The CDR3 region is CASSQDWDRTFRSSYNEQFF. The CDR3 region has the DNA TGCGCCAGCAGCCAAGATTGGGACAGGACATTCAGGAGCTCCTACAATGAGCAGTTCTTC.

In its sample, this clone was seen many times. In the same sample, other DNA sequences code for this CDR3. The chain is built from TRBV4-3 and TRBJ1-5; D uncertain. Trimming pared 0 bases from V and 2 bases from J, leaving 8 bases between. Germline V gene lookup returns CDR1 LGHNA and CDR2 YSLEER. The CDR3 sequence is 15 residues long. Here the CDR3 DNA reads TGCGCCAGCAGCCAAGATAGGTTTGGCAATCAGCCCCAGCATTTT. This encodes CASSQDRFGNQPQHF.

The chain recombines TRBV5-4 with TRBJ1-6, with a possible D match to TRBD1 (6 bases). V was trimmed by 5 bases and J by 9 bases, leaving 15 bases between them. The CDR3 runs to 14 residues. Germline-derived CDR1 and CDR2 are SGHNT and YYREEE (reference sequence). The CDR3 loop reads CASRLTGQGSPLHF. The CDR3, as DNA: TGTGCCAGCAGACTCACAGGGCAGGGTTCACCCCTCCACTTT.

This clone appeared many times. This chain joins TRBV5-4 and TRBJ1-1, with D possibly matching TRBD1 (6 bases). Trimming removed 1 base from V and 2 bases from J, with 18 bases in between. This CDR3 has 17 amino acids. In germline, CDR1 is SGHNT, CDR2 YYREEE (reference sequence). Here the CDR3 DNA reads TGTGCCAGCAGCTTGACCCCTACAGGGACGGGAAACACTGAAGCTTTCTTT. Translated: CASSLTPTGTGNTEAFF. Drawing the rest from reference TRBV5-4 and TRBJ1-1, the complete variable domain is ETGVTQSPTHLIKTRGQQVTLRCSSQSGHNTVSWYQQALGQGPQFIFQYYREEENGRGNFPPRFSGLQFPNYSSELNVNALELDDSALYLCASSLTPTGTGNTEAFFGQGTRLTVV.

V usage is TRBV7-9 and J usage is TRBJ1-2, with D perhaps TRBD1 (5 bases). This CDR3 spans 19 amino acids. In germline, CDR1 is SEHNR, CDR2 FQNEAQ (reference sequence). V was cut by 0 bases and J by 0 bases, with 20 bases left in between. CDR3 sequence (DNA): TGTGCCAGCAGCTTAGCGGGACGTCGCCCAGAGGAAGCTAACTATGGCTACACCTTC. This translates into CASSLAGRRPEEANYGYTF.

This clone was seen more than once but under ten times. The V call is TRBV7-3, the J call TRBJ1-1; possible D gene TRBD1, 5 bases. Deletions cut 5 bases from V and 3 bases from J, with 13 bases between. Germline lookup yields CDR1 SGHTA and CDR2 FQGTGA. This CDR3 spans 14 amino acids. The CDR3 DNA reads as TGTGCCAGCAGCCCCCAGGGACGGGACACTGAAGCTTTCTTT. Protein: CASSPQGRDTEAFF.

V usage is TRBV27 and J usage is TRBJ1-2, with 12 bases matching TRBD1. V was clipped by 4 bases and J by 6 bases; unmatched bases: 15. Germline V CDR1 and CDR2: MNHEY, SMNVEV (reference sequence). The CDR3 contains 18 residues. The CDR3 is CASSSQPRDRGPEDGYTF. CDR3 DNA sequence: TGTGCCAGCAGTTCACAACCCCGGGACAGGGGGCCTGAGGATGGCTACACCTTC.

The V gene is TRBV19, the J gene TRBJ2-5; TRBD2 is a possible D gene (6 bases). The CDR3 has 14 residues. Germline V gene sequence: CDR1 LNHDA, CDR2 SQIVND (reference sequence). The V gene lost 5 bases and the J gene lost 5 bases, with 15 bases spanning the gap. The CDR3 sequence is CASSSTWGGETQYF. As DNA, the CDR3 is TGTGCCAGTAGTTCAACTTGGGGAGGCGAGACCCAGTACTTC.

This clone was counted a few times. The rearrangement joins TRBV19 to TRBJ1-1; weak D call: TRBD1 (5 bases). CDR3 size: 12 residues. CDR1 and CDR2 from the germline V gene are LNHDA and SQIVND (reference sequence). V lost 8 bases, J lost 2 bases, and 9 bases lay in between. For the CDR3, the DNA is TGTGCCAGTCGACAGAAAAACACTGAAGCTTTCTTT. This sequence encodes CASRQKNTEAFF.

This clone was found a few times. V and J are TRBV5-5 and TRBJ2-7; D perhaps matches TRBD1 (6 bases). Germline V gene data show CDR1 as SGHKS and CDR2 as YYEKEE (reference sequence). There are 15 residues in the CDR3. Trimming pared 6 bases from V and 3 bases from J, leaving 19 bases between. This CDR3 reads CASNPTRGQHYEQYF. CDR3 nucleotide sequence: TGTGCCAGCAACCCGACCCGGGGACAACACTACGAGCAGTACTTC.

This rearrangement joins TRBV4-2 to TRBJ1-4; the D is unclear. Germline CDR1 LGHNA, CDR2 YNFKEQ. This CDR3 contains 16 residues. The V gene lost 0 bases and the J gene lost 0 bases, with 8 bases spanning the gap. The CDR3 sequence is CASSQDVAPTNEKLFF. DNA of the CDR3: TGTGCCAGCAGCCAAGATGTGGCACCAACTAATGAAAAACTGTTTTTT.

This chain uses TRBV6-5 with TRBJ2-3, with TRBD2 identical over 8 bases. Germline V gene data show CDR1 as MNHEY and CDR2 as SVGAGI. This CDR3 contains 15 residues. After removal of 2 bases from V and 1 base from J, the junction contained 2 bases not matched to a gene. The CDR3 nucleotides read TGTGCCAGCAGTTACCGGGAGGGACGCACAGATACGCAGTATTTT. Translated, it gives CASSYREGRTDTQYF.

The chain couples TRBV5-4 to TRBJ1-2; the D gene is possibly TRBD1 (6 bases). Germline CDR1 reads SGHNT; CDR2 reads YYREEE (reference sequence). This CDR3 has 14 residues. V shed 2 bases and J shed 8 bases, with 16 bases lying between them. The CDR3 DNA reads TGTGCCAGCAGCTTCTATCGCGGGGGCGTCGGCTACACCTTC. It yields the protein CASSFYRGGVGYTF.

This chain joins TRBV28 and TRBJ2-5, with TRBD2 as a possible D gene (5 bases). Germline lookup yields CDR1 MDHEN and CDR2 SYDVKM. V gave up 4 bases and J gave up 4 bases, with 16 bases separating them. This CDR3 is built from 15 residues. CDR3 sequence: CASSSPGHSGETQYF. The CDR3 DNA reads TGTGCCAGCAGTTCACCGGGTCACAGCGGAGAGACCCAGTACTTC.

This clone has a handful of counts. This rearrangement joins TRBV6-5 to TRBJ2-1, with D uncertain. The V and J ends lost 2 bases and 9 bases respectively, with 8 bases between them. Per germline, CDR1 MNHEY and CDR2 SVGAGI. The CDR3 contains 12 residues. The CDR3 loop reads CASSYQLGEQFF. CDR3 DNA: TGTGCCAGCAGTTACCAATTGGGTGAGCAGTTCTTC.

The table lists this clone with a few counts. The chain has TRBV29-1 and TRBJ1-1; 8 nucleotides line up with TRBD1. Germline CDR1 reads SQVTM; CDR2 reads ANQGSEA. V lost 1 base to trimming and J lost 12 bases; unmatched junction nucleotides: 10. This CDR3 is 13 amino acids long. DNA of the CDR3: TGCAGCGTTGAAGTTCAGGGGGCGCGCTGGTCTTTCTTT. Encoded protein: CSVEVQGARWSFF.

CDR3 in DNA: TGCAGCGTGATACAGGGGGTCGGGGCTTTCTTT. Its translation: CSVIQGVGAFF. This chain uses TRBV29-1 with TRBJ1-1, with 8 bases lining up with TRBD1. Per germline, CDR1 SQVTM and CDR2 ANQGSEA. The CDR3 extends over 11 amino acids. J was trimmed by 11 bases and V by 6 bases; bases with no gene match: 8.